The next 8 T cell receptor beta chains were all read from a single sample in a study of T cells after yellow fever vaccination. TCRdb reprocessed the 5' RACE reads with MiXCR, giving one entry per CDR3 protein. The table shows 200,000 to 300,000 distinct CDR3 sequences, with approximately 3.5% occurring only once. The sample was PBMCs, taken 15 days after the yellow fever booster vaccination. The origin of the receptors is a man aged 18 to 35 who received the YFV17D yellow fever vaccine.

This clonotype was counted ten times or more. The rearrangement uses TRBV7-4 and TRBJ1-6, with D hard to call. Germline loops: CDR1 SGHVT, CDR2 SQSDAQ. With 5 bases removed from V and 0 bases from J, the gap between germline ends came to 11 bases. The CDR3 has 16 amino acids. The DNA of the CDR3 is TGTGCCAGCAGCCGGTCACGCGACTCCTATAATTCACCCCTCCACTTT. It encodes CASSRSRDSYNSPLHF.

The J gene is TRBJ2-7, the V gene TRBV12-3 or TRBV12-4; tentative D call: TRBD1 (5 bases). The CDR3 is 14 amino acids. Trimming took 1 base from V and 6 from J, leaving 13 bases between them. DNA for the CDR3: TGTGCCAGCAGTTTAGGGCAGGGTACGAGCGAGCAGTACTTC. Translated: CASSLGQGTSEQYF.

At least ten counts were recorded for this clonotype. CDR3 loop: CSARQTGELFF. For the CDR3, the DNA is TGCAGTGCTCGTCAGACCGGGGAGCTGTTTTTT. The rearrangement joins TRBV20-1 to TRBJ2-2; D remains ambiguous. The V end was cut by 5 bases, the J end by 5 bases, with 6 bases between. The length of the CDR3 is 11 residues. Germline values: CDR1 DFQATT, CDR2 SNEGSKA (reference sequence).

This clonotype was recorded at least ten times. V gene TRBV7-2 combines with J gene TRBJ2-2; D gene uncertain. V lost 3 bases and J 4 bases, leaving 6 bases between the germline ends. The CDR3 extends over 13 amino acids. Germline CDR1 is SGHTA and CDR2 is FQGNSA. The CDR3: CASSFLSTGELFF. In DNA, the CDR3 is TGTGCCAGCAGCTTCCTAAGCACCGGGGAGCTGTTTTTT.

Ten or more counts support this clonotype. V gene TRBV10-3 combines with J gene TRBJ1-2; no firm D call. The germline V gene encodes CDR1 ENHRY and CDR2 SYGVKD. The CDR3 has 14 residues. Trimming stripped 6 bases from V and 0 bases from J, with 11 bases between. The CDR3 bases are TGTGCCATCAGCGGCGGATTAGCTAACTATGGCTACACCTTC. This codes for CAISGGLANYGYTF.

This clonotype was observed at least ten times. As DNA, the CDR3 is TGCGCCAGCAGCTTGGGTGGGACTAGCGGCCACAATGAGCAGTTCTTC. Its protein product is CASSLGGTSGHNEQFF. The V gene is TRBV5-1, the J gene TRBJ2-1; 11 positions agree with TRBD2. CDR1 SGHRS and CDR2 YFSETQ come from the germline V gene. The junction had 4 bases not matched to a gene; V was cut back by 0 bases and J by 5 bases. The CDR3 contains 16 residues. The variable domain in full, completed from reference TRBV5-1 and TRBJ2-1, reads KAGVTQTPRYLIKTRGQQVTLSCSPISGHRSVSWYQQTPGQGLQFLFEYFSETQRNKGNFPGRFSGRQFSNSRSEMNVSTLELGDSALYLCASSLGGTSGHNEQFFGPGTRLTVL.

The gene calls are TRBV5-1 and TRBJ2-2; TRBD2 is a possible D gene (7 bases). CDR3 size: 15 residues. The V and J ends lost 4 bases and 6 bases respectively, with 16 bases between them. Germline V gene sequence: CDR1 SGHRS, CDR2 YFSETQ. CDR3 sequence (DNA): TGCGCCAGCAGCGGGGGGGCCAGCCAAGCCGGGGAGCTGTTTTTT. Its translation: CASSGGASQAGELFF.

This clonotype was detected many times. This sequence joins TRBV12-3 or TRBV12-4 and TRBJ1-5; no clear D gene. Trimming shortened V by 0 bases and J by 11 bases, and 11 bases separated the two germline ends. CDR3 length equals 13 residues. CDR3 sequence: CASSLAESLAQHF. The CDR3, as DNA: TGTGCCAGCAGTTTAGCGGAGTCCTTAGCCCAGCATTTT.